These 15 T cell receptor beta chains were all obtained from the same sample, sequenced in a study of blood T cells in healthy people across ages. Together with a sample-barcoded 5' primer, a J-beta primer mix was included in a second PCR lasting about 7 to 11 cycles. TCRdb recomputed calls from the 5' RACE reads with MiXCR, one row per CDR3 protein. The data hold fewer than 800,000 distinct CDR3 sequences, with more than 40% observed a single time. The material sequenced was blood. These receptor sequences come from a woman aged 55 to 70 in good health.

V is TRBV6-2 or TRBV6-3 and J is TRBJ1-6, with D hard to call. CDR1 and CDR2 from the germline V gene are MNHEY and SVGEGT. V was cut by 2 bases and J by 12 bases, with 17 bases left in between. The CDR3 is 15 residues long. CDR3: CASSYERGPQGPLHF. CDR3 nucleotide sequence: TGTGCCAGCAGTTACGAGCGAGGGCCTCAAGGACCCCTCCACTTT.

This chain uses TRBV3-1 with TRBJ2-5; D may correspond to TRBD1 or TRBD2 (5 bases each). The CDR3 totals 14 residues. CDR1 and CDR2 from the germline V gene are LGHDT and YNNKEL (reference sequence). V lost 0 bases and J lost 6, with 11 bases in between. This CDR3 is CASSQEPGPKTQYF. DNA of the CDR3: TGTGCCAGCAGCCAAGAACCGGGACCGAAGACCCAGTACTTC.

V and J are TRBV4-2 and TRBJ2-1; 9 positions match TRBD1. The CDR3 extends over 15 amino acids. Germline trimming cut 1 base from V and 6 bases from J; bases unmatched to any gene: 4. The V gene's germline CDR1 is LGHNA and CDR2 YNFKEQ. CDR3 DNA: TGTGCCAGCAGCCAAGTATCACAGGGGGCCAATGAGCAGTTCTTC. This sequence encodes CASSQVSQGANEQFF.

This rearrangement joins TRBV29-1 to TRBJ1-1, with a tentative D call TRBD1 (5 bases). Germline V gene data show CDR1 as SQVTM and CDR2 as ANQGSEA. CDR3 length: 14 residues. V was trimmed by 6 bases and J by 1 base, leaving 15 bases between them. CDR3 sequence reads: CSVARTIQNTEAFF. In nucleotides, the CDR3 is TGCAGCGTCGCACGGACAATTCAGAACACTGAAGCTTTCTTT.

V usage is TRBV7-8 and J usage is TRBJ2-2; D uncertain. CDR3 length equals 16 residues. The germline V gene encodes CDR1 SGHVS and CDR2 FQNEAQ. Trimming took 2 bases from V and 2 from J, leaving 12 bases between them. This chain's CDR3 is CASSLSPVGNTGELFF. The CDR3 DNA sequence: TGTGCCAGCAGCTTATCCCCCGTGGGAAACACCGGGGAGCTGTTTTTT.

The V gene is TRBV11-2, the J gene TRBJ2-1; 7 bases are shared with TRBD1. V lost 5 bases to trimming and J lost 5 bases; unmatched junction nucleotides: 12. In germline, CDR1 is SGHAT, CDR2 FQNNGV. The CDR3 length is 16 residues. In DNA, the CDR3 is TGTGCCAGCAGCATCGGTGGGACAGCAAGACACAATGAGCAGTTCTTC. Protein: CASSIGGTARHNEQFF.

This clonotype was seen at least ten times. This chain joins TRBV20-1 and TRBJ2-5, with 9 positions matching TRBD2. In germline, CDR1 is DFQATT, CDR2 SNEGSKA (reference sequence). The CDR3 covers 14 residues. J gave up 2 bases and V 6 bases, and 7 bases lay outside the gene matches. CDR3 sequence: CSAWGLAGQETQYF. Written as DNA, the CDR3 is TGCAGTGCCTGGGGGCTAGCGGGACAAGAGACCCAGTACTTC.

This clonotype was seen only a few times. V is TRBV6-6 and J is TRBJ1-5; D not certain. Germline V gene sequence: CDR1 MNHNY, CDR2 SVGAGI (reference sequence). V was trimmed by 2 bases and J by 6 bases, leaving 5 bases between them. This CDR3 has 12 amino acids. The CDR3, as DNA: TGTGCCAGCAGTTACGGCGGTCAGCCCCAGCATTTT. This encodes CASSYGGQPQHF.

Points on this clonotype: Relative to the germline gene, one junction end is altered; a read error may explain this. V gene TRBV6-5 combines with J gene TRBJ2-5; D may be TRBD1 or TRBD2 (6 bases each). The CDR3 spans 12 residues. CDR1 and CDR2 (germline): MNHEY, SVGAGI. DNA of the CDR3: TGTGCCAGCGGTAGGGGGGAAGAGACCCATTACTTC. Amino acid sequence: CASGRGEETHYF.

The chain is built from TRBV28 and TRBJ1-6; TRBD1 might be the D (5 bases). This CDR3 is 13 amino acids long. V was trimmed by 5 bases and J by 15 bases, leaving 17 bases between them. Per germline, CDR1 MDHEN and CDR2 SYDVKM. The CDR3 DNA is TGTGCCAGCAGTCCCTACGTCTTTCAGGGCCTCCACTTT. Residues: CASSPYVFQGLHF.

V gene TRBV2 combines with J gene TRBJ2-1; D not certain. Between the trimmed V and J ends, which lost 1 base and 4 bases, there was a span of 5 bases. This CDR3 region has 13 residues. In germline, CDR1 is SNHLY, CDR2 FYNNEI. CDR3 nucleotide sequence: TGTGCCAGCAGTGAAGTTTCTTACAATGAGCAGTTCTTC. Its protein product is CASSEVSYNEQFF.

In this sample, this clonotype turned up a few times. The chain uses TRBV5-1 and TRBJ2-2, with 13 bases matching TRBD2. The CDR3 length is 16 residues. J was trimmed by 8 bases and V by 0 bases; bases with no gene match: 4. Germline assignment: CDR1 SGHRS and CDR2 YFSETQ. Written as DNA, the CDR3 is TGCGCCAGCAGCTTGGCGGGACTAGCGGGACCGGGGGAGCTGTTTTTT. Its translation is CASSLAGLAGPGELFF. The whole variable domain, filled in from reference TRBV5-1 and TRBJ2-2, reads KAGVTQTPRYLIKTRGQQVTLSCSPISGHRSVSWYQQTPGQGLQFLFEYFSETQRNKGNFPGRFSGRQFSNSRSEMNVSTLELGDSALYLCASSLAGLAGPGELFFGEGSRLTVL.

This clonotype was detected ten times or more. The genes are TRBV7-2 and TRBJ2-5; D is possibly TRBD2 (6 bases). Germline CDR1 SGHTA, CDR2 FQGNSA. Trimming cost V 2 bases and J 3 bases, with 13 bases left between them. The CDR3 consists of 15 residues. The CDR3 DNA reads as TGTGCCAGCAGCTTAAAGAGGAGGGCCGAAGAGACCCAGTACTTC. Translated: CASSLKRRAEETQYF. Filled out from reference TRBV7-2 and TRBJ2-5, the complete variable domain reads GAGVSQSPSNKVTEKGKDVELRCDPISGHTALYWYRQSLGQGLEFLIYFQGNSAPDKSGLPSDRFSAERTGGSVSTLTIQRTQQEDSAVYLCASSLKRRAEETQYFGPGTRLLVL.

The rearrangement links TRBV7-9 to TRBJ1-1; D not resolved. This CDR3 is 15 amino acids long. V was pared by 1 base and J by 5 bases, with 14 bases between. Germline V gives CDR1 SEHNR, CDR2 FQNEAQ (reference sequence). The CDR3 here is CASSLESVGETEAFF. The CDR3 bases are TGTGCCAGCAGCTTAGAGTCGGTGGGAGAGACTGAAGCTTTCTTT.

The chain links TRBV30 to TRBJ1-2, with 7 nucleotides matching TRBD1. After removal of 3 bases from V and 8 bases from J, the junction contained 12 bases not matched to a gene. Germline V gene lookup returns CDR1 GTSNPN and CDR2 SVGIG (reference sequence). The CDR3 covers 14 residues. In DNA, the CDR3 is TGTGCCTGGAGGGGAGACAGGGTCGGGTCGGGCTACACCTTC. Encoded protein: CAWRGDRVGSGYTF.